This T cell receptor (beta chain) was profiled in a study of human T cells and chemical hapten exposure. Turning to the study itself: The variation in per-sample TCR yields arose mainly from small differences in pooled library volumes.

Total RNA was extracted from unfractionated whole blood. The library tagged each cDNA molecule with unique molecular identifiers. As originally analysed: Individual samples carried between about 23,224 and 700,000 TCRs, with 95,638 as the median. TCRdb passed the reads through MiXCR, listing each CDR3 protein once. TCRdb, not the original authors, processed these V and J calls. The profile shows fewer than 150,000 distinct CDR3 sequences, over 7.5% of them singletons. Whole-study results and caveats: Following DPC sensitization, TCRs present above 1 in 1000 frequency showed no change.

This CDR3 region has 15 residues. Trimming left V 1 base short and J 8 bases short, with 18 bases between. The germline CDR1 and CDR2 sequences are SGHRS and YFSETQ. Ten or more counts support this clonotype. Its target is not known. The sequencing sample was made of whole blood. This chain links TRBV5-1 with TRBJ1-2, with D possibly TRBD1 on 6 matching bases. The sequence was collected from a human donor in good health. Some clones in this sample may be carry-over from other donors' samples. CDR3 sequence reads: CASSLWDTTAPGYTF. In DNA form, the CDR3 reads TGCGCCAGCAGCTTGTGGGACACTACAGCCCCGGGCTACACCTTC.